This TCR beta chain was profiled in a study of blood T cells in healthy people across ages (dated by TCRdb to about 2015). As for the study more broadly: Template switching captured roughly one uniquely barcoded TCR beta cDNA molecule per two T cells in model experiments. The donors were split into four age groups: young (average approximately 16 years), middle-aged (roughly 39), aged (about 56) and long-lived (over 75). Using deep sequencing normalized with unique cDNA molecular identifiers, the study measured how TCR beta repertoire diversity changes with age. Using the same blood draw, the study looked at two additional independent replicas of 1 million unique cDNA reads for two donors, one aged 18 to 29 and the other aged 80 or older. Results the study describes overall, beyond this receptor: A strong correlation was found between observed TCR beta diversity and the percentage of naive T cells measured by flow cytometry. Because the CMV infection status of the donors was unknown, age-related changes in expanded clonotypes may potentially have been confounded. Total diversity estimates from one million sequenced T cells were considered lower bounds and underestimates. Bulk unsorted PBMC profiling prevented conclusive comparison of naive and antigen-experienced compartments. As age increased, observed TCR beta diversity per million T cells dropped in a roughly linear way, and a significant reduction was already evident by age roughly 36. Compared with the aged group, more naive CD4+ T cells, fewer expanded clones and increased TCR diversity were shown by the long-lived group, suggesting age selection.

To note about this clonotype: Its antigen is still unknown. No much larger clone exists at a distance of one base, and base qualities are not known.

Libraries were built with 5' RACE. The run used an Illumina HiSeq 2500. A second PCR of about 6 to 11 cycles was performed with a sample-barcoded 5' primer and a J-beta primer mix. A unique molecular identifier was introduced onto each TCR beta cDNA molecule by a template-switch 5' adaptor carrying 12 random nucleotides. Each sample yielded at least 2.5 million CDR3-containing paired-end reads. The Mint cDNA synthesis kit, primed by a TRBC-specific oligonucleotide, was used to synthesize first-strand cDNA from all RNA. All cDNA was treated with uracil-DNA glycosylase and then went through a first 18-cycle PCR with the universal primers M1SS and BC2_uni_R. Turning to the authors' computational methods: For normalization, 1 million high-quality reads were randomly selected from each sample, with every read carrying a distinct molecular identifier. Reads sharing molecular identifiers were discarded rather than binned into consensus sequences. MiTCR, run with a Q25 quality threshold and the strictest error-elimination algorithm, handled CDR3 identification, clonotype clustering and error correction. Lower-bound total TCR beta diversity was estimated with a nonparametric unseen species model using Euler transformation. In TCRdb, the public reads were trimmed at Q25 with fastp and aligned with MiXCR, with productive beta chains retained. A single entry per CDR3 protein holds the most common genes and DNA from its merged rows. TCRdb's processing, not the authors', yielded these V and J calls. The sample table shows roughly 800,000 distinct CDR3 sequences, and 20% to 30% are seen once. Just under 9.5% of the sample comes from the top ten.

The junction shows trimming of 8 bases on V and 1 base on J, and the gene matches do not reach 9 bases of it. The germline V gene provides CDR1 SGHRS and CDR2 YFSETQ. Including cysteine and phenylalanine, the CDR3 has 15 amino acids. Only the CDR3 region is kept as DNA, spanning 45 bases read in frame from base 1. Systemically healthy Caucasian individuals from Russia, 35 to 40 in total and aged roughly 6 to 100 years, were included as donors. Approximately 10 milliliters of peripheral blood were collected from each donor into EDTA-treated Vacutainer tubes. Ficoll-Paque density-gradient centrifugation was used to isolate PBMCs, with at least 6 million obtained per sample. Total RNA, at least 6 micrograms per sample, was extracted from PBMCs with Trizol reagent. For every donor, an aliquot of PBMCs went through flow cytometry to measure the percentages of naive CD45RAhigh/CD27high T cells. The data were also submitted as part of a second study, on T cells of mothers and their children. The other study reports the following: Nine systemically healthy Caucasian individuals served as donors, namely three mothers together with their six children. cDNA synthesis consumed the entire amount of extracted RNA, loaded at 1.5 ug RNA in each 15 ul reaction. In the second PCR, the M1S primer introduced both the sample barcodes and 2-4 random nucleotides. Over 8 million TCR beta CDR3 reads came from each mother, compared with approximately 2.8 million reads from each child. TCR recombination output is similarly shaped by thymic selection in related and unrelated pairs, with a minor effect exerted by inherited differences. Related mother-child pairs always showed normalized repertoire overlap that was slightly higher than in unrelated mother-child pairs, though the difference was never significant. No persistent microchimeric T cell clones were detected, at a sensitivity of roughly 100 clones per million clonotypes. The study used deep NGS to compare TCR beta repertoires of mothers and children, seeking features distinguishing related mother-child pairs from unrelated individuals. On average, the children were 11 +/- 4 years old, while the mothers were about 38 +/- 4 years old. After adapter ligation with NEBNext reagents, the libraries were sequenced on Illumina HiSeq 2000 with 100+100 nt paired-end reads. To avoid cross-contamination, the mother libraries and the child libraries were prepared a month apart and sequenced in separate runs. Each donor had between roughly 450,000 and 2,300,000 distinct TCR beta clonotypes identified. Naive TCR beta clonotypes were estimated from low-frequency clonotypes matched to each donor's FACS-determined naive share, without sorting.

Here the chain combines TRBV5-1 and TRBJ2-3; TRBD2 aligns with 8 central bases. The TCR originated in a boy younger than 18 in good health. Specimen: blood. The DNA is TGCGCCAGGGCCCTGGAAGCGGGGGGCACAGATACGCAGTATTTT. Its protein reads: CARALEAGGTDTQYF.